This TCR beta chain was documented in a study of cytomegalovirus exposure and HLA in healthy donors. Germline V gives CDR1 MNHEY, CDR2 SMNVEV (reference sequence). Trimming left V 2 bases short and J 0 bases short, with 10 bases between. CDR3 length: 15 amino acids. This clone occurred a few times. As yet, its antigen is unknown. The PCR ran on 60 Vbeta and 13 Jbeta primers. The data were produced by immunoSEQ multiplex PCR, yet TCRdb's version contains in-frame clones alone and is incomplete. The profile shows around 130,000 clones, over 8.5% of them singletons. General study results and limits: Immune exposure was documented only through CMV serostatus. In a later analysis, DRB1 alleles had the most associated TCRs; HLA-C alleles the fewest.

J is TRBJ1-1 and V is TRBV27, with D perhaps TRBD1 (6 bases). Material: PBMCs. The clonotype originates from a woman between 35 and 50 years old in good health and CMV-seropositive. CDR3 sequence reads: CASSLAGALNTEAFF. The CDR3 DNA sequence: TGTGCCAGCAGTTTAGCAGGGGCCTTGAACACTGAAGCTTTCTTT.